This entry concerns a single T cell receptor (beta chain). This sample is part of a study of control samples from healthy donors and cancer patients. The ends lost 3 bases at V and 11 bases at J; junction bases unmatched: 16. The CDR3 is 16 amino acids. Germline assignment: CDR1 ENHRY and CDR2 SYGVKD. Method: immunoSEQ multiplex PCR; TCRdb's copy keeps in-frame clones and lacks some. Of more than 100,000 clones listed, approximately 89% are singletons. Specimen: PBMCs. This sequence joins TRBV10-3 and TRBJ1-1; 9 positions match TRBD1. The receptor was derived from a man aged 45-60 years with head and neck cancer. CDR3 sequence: CAISDGRATGGVRAFF. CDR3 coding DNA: TGTGCCATCAGTGACGGAAGAGCGACAGGGGGGGTACGTGCTTTCTTT.